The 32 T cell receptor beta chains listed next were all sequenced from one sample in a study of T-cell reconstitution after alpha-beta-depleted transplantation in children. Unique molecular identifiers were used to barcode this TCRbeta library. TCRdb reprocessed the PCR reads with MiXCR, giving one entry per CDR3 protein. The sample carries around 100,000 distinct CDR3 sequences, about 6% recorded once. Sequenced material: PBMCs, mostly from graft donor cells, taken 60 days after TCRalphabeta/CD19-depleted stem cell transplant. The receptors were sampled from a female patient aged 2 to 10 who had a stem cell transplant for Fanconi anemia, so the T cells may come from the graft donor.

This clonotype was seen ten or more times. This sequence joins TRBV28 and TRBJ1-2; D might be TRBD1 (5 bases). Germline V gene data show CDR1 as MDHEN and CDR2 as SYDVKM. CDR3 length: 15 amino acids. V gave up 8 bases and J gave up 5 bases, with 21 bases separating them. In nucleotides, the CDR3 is TGTGCCAGCCGGTTGTACGTGGGGGATCTATATGGCTACACCTTC. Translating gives CASRLYVGDLYGYTF.

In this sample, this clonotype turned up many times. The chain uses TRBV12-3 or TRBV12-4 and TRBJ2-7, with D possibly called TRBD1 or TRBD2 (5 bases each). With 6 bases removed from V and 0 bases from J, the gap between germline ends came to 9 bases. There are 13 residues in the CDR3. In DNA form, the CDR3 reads TGTGCCAGCAGCCCTGGGACCTCCTACGAGCAGTACTTC. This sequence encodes CASSPGTSYEQYF.

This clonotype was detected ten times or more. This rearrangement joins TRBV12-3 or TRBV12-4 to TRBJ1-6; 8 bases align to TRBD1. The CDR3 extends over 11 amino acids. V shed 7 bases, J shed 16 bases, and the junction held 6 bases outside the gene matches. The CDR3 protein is CASTGTGVLHF. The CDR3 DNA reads TGTGCCAGCACCGGGACAGGCGTACTCCACTTT.

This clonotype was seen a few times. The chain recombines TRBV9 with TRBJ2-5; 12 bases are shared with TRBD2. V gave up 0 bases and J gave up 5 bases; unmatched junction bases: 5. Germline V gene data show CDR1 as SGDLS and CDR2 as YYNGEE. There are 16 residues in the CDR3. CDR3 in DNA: TGTGCCAGCAGCGTAGGGGCTAGCGGGGGGGCGGAGACCCAGTACTTC. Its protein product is CASSVGASGGAETQYF.

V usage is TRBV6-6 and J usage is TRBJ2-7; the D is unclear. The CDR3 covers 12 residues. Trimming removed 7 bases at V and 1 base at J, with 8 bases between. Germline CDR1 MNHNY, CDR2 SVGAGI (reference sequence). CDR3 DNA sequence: TGTGCCAGCAAGGGCGGTTCCTACGAGCAGTACTTC. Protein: CASKGGSYEQYF.

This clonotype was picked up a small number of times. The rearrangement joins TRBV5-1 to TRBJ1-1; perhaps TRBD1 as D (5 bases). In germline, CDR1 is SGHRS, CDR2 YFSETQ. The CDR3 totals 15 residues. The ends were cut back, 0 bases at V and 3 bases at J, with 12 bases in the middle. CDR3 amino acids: CASSLGVSGYTEAFF. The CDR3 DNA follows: TGCGCCAGCAGCTTGGGGGTCTCAGGGTACACTGAAGCTTTCTTT.

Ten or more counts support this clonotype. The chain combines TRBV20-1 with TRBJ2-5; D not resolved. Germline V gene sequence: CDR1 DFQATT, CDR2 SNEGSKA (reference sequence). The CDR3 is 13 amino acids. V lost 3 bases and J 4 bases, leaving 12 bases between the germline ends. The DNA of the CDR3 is TGCAGTGCTAGGAACAGAATCTCAGAGACCCAGTACTTC. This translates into CSARNRISETQYF.

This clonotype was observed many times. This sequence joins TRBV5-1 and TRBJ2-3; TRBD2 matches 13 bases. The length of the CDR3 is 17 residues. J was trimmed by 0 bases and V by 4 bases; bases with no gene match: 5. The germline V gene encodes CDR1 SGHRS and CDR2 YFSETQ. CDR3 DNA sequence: TGCGCCAGCAGCACCGGGACTAGCGGGGTTAGCACAGATACGCAGTATTTT. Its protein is CASSTGTSGVSTDTQYF.

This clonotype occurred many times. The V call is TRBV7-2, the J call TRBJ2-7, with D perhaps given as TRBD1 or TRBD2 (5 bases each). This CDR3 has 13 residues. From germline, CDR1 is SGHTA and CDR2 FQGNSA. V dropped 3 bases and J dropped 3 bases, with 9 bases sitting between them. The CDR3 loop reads CASSFRDRYEQYF. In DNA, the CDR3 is TGTGCCAGCAGCTTTAGGGACCGCTACGAGCAGTACTTC.

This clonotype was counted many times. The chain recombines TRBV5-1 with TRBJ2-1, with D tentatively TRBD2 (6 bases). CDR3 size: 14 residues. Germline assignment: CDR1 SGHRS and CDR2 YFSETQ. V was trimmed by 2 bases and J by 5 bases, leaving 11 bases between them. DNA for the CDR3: TGCGCCAGCAGCTTCGGGACTCCAGACAATGAGCAGTTCTTC. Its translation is CASSFGTPDNEQFF.

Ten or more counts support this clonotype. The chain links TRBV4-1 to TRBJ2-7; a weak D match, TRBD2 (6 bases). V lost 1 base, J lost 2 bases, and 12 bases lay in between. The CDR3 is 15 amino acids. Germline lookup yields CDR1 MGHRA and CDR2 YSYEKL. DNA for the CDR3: TGCGCCAGCAGCCAAGTGGGGACTTTAGCCTACGAGCAGTACTTC. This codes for CASSQVGTLAYEQYF.

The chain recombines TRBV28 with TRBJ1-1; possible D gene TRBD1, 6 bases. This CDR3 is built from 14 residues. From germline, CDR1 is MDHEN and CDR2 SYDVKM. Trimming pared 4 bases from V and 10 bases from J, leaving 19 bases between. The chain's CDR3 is CASSYRGGQFPAFF. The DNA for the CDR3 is TGTGCCAGCAGTTACCGGGGGGGCCAATTCCCAGCTTTCTTT.

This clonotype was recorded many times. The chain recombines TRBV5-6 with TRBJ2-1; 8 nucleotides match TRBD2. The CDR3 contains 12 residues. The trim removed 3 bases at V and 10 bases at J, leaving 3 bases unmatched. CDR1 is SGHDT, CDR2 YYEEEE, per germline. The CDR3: CASSSLAAEQFF. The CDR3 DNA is TGTGCCAGCAGCTCACTAGCGGCCGAGCAGTTCTTC.

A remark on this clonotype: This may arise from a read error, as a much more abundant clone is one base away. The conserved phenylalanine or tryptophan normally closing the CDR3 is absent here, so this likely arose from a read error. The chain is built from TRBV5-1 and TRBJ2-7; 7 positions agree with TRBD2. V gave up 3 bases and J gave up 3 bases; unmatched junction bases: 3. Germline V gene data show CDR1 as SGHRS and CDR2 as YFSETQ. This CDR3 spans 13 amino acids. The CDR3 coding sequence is TGCGCCAGCAGCTGGGGACTACTCTACGAGCAGTACTCC. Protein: CASSWGLLYEQYS.

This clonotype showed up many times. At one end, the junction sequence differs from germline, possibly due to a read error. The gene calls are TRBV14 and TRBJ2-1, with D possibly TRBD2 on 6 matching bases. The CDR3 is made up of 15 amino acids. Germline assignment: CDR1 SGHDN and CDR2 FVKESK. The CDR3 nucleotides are TGTGCCAGCGGCCAAGAGTTGGGGGGAGTCTATGAGCAGTTCTTC. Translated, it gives CASGQELGGVYEQFF.

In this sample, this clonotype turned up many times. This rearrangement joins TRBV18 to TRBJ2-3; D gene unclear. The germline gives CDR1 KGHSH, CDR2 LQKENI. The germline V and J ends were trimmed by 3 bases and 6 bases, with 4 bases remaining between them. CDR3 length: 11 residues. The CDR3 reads CASSPLDTQYF. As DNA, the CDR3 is TGTGCCAGCTCACCCTTGGATACGCAGTATTTT.

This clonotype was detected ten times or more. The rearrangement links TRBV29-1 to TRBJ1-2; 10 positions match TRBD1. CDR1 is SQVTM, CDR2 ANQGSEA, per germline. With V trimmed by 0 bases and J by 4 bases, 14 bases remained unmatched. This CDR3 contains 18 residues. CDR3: CSVEDRLSGQGSSYGYTF. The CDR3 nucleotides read TGCAGCGTTGAAGATCGTTTGTCGGGACAGGGGTCCTCCTATGGCTACACCTTC.

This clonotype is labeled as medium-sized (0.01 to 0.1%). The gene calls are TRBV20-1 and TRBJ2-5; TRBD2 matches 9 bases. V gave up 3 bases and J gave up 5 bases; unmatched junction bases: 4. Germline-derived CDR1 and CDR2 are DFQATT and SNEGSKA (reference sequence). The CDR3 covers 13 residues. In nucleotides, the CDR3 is TGCAGTGCTAGTAGCGGGGGAGGGGAGACCCAGTACTTC. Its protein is CSASSGGGETQYF.

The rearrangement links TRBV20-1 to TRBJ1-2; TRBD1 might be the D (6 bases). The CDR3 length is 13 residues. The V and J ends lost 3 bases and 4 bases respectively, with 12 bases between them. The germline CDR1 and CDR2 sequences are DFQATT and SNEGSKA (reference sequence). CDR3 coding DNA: TGCAGTGCTAGTCCCGGACAGATCTATGGCTACACCTTC. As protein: CSASPGQIYGYTF.

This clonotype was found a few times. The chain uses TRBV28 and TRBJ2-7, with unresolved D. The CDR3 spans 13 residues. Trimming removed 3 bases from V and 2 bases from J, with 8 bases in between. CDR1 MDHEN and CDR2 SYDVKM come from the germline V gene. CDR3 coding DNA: TGTGCCAGCAGTTTGGTCCGGGCCTACGAGCAGTACTTC. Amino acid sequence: CASSLVRAYEQYF.

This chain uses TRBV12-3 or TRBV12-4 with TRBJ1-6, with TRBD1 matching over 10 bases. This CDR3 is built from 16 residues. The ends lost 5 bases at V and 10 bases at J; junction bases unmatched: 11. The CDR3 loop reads CASSPYSGTGESPLHF. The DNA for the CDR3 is TGTGCCAGCAGTCCTTATTCCGGGACAGGGGAATCACCCCTCCACTTT.

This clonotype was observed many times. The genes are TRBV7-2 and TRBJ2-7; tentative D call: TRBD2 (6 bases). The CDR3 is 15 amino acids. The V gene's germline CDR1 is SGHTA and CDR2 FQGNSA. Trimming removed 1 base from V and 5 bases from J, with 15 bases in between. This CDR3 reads CASSLVDGGSDEQYF. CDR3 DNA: TGTGCCAGCAGCTTAGTGGACGGGGGTAGCGACGAGCAGTACTTC.

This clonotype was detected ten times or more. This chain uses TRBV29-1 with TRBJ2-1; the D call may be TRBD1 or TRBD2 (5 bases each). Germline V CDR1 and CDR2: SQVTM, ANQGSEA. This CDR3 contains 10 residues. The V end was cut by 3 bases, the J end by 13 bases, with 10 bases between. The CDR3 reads CSVEGEGQFF. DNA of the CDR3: TGCAGCGTTGAGGGGGAAGGCCAGTTCTTC.

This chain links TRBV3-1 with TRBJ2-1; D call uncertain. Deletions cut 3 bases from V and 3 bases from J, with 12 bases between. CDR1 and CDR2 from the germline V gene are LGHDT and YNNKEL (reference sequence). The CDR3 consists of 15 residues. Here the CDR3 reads CASSQSPMDYNEQFF. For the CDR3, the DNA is TGTGCCAGCAGCCAGTCCCCCATGGACTACAATGAGCAGTTCTTC.

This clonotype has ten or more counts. The CDR3 DNA sequence: TGTGCCAGCAGTCCTAGGGAGGGCCCTGTAAACATTCAGTACTTC. Protein sequence: CASSPREGPVNIQYF. The chain links TRBV28 to TRBJ2-4; TRBD2 matches at 7 bases. CDR3 length: 15 residues. Germline values: CDR1 MDHEN, CDR2 SYDVKM. Trimming took 5 bases from V and 6 from J; bases not matched to a gene: 10.

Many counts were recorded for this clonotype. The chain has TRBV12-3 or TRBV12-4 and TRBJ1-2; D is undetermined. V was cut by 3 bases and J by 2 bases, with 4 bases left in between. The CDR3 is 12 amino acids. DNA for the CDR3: TGTGCCAGCAGTTTGGAGAACTATGGCTACACCTTC. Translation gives CASSLENYGYTF.

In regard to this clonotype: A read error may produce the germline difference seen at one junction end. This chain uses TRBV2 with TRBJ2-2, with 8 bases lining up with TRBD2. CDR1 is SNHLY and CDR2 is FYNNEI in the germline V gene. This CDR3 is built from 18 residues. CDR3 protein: CAISLRLAGTRATGELFF. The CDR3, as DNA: TGTGCCATCAGTTTACGATTAGCGGGGACGCGAGCCACCGGGGAGCTGTTTTTT. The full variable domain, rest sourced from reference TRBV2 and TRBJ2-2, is EPEVTQTPSHQVTQMGQEVILRCVPISNHLYFYWYRQILGQKVEFLVSFYNNEISEKSEIFDDQFSVERPDGSNFTLKIRSTKLEDSAMYFCAISLRLAGTRATGELFFGEGSRLTVL.

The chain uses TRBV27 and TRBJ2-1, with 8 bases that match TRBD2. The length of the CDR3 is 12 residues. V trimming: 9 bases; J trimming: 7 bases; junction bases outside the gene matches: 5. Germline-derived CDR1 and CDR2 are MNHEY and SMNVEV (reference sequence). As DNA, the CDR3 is TGTGCCAGACCGGGAGGGAGAAATGAGCAGTTCTTC. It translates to CARPGGRNEQFF.

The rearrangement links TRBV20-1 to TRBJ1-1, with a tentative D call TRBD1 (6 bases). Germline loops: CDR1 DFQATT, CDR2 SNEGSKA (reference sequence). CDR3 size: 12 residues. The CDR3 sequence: CSQAAGAGEAFF. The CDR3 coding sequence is TGCAGCCAAGCGGCGGGGGCCGGTGAAGCTTTCTTT.

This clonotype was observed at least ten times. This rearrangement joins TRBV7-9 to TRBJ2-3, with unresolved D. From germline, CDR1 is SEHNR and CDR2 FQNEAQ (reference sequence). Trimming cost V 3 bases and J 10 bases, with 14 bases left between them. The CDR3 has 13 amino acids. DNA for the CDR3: TGTGCCAGCAGCTTTCATAGCCGACCGGCGCAGTATTTT. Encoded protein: CASSFHSRPAQYF.

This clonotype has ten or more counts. CDR3 in amino acids: CSVVRDRNYNEQFF. DNA of the CDR3: TGCAGCGTTGTCCGGGACAGGAACTACAATGAGCAGTTCTTC. This rearrangement joins TRBV29-1 to TRBJ2-1; 8 bases are a match to TRBD1. V shed 4 bases, J shed 3 bases, and the junction held 5 bases outside the gene matches. Germline values: CDR1 SQVTM, CDR2 ANQGSEA. There are 14 residues in the CDR3.

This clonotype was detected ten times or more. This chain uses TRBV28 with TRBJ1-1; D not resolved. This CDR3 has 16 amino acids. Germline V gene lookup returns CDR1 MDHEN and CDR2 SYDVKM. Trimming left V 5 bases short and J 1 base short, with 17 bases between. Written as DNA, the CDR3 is TGTGCCAGCAGTGATATGAGGCACTCTGCGAACACTGAAGCTTTCTTT. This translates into CASSDMRHSANTEAFF.